This is a list of T cell receptor beta chains from one sample in a study of cytomegalovirus exposure and HLA in healthy donors. Libraries were prepared by immunoSEQ multiplex PCR; TCRdb keeps only in-frame clonotypes and omits some of them. The sample carries fewer than 200,000 clones, roughly 80% recorded once. Sequencing was performed on PBMCs. These receptors were obtained from a woman aged 18-29 years in good health and CMV-seronegative. The CDR3 runs from the conserved cysteine through the conserved F or W. Each record gives: D gene, V gene, clone size, J gene, CDR3 length, CDR3 DNA, CDR3 protein. A D gene is named only where the DNA matches it firmly. Size tells how often a clone was seen (once, few, many) or the class of an expanded clone, and some rows leave it out.

d_call: .
v_call: TRBV27
clone_size: .
j_call: TRBJ2-1
cdr3_length: 13
cdr3_nt: TGTGCCAGCAGTATCCCTTCAGGGGATGAGCAGTTCTTC
cdr3_aa: CASSIPSGDEQFF

d_call: TRBD2
v_call: TRBV6-5
clone_size: many
j_call: TRBJ2-1
cdr3_length: 15
cdr3_nt: TGTGCCAGCAGTTACTCGACCGGGACTACACGCGAGCAGTTCTTC
cdr3_aa: CASSYSTGTTREQFF

d_call: .
v_call: TRBV10-2
clone_size: .
j_call: TRBJ2-3
cdr3_length: 11
cdr3_nt: TGCGCCAGCACTAGCACAGATACGCAGTATTTT
cdr3_aa: CASTSTDTQYF

d_call: TRBD1
v_call: TRBV29-1
clone_size: .
j_call: TRBJ2-7
cdr3_length: 14
cdr3_nt: TGCAGCGTGGGAACCGGGACAGGGCGTCGCGAGCAGTACTTC
cdr3_aa: CSVGTGTGRREQYF

d_call: .
v_call: TRBV29-1
clone_size: .
j_call: TRBJ2-3
cdr3_length: 17
cdr3_nt: TGCAGCGTTGTCCTCCAACTAGTCTTGGCCCCCCCAGATACGCAGTATTTT
cdr3_aa: CSVVLQLVLAPPDTQYF

d_call: .
v_call: TRBV11-2
clone_size: .
j_call: TRBJ1-2
cdr3_length: 14
cdr3_nt: TGTGCCAGCACAGACATCAGGGGCTACTATGGCTACACCTTC
cdr3_aa: CASTDIRGYYGYTF

d_call: TRBD1
v_call: TRBV7-7
clone_size: few
j_call: TRBJ2-5
cdr3_length: 13
cdr3_nt: TGTGCTAGCAGCGCACAGGGGGCGGGGACCCAGTACTTC
cdr3_aa: CASSAQGAGTQYF

d_call: TRBD1
v_call: TRBV19
clone_size: .
j_call: TRBJ2-7
cdr3_length: 18
cdr3_nt: TGTGCCAGTAGTATAGAGGCGGGAACAGGGGGCGAATTCTACGAGCAGTACTTC
cdr3_aa: CASSIEAGTGGEFYEQYF

d_call: TRBD2
v_call: TRBV4-1
clone_size: .
j_call: TRBJ2-5
cdr3_length: 16
cdr3_nt: TGCGCCAGCAGCCAGTTTGGGGGACTAGCGGTGGAGACCCAGTACTTC
cdr3_aa: CASSQFGGLAVETQYF

d_call: TRBD1
v_call: TRBV5-1
clone_size: .
j_call: TRBJ2-2
cdr3_length: 15
cdr3_nt: TGCGCCAGCAGCTCGAGGACAGGGAACACCGGGGAGCTGTTTTTT
cdr3_aa: CASSSRTGNTGELFF

d_call: .
v_call: TRBV5-1
clone_size: .
j_call: TRBJ1-2
cdr3_length: 15
cdr3_nt: TGCGCCAGCAGCTTCGGCGGTAGGGGCCAGGATGGCTACACCTTC
cdr3_aa: CASSFGGRGQDGYTF

d_call: .
v_call: TRBV6-4
clone_size: .
j_call: TRBJ2-2
cdr3_length: 14
cdr3_nt: TGTGCCAGCAGTACGACACAGAACACCGGGGAGCTGTTTTTT
cdr3_aa: CASSTTQNTGELFF

d_call: TRBD2
v_call: TRBV5-6
clone_size: .
j_call: TRBJ2-7
cdr3_length: 16
cdr3_nt: TGTGCCAGCAGCTTCTCTCGGGAGGGCCCCTACTACGAGCAGTACTTC
cdr3_aa: CASSFSREGPYYEQYF